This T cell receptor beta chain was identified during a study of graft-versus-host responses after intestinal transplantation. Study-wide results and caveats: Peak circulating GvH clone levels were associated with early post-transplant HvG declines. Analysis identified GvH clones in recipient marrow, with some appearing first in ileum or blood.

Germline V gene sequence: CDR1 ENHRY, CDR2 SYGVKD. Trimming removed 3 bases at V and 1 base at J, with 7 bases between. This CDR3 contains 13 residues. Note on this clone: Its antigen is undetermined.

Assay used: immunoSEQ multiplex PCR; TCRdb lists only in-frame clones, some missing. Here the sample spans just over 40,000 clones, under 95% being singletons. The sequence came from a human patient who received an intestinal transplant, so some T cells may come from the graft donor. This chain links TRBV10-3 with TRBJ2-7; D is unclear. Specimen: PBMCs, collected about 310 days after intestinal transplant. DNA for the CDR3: TGTGCCATCAGTGAAGGGCAGTCCTACGAGCAGTACTTC. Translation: CAISEGQSYEQYF.